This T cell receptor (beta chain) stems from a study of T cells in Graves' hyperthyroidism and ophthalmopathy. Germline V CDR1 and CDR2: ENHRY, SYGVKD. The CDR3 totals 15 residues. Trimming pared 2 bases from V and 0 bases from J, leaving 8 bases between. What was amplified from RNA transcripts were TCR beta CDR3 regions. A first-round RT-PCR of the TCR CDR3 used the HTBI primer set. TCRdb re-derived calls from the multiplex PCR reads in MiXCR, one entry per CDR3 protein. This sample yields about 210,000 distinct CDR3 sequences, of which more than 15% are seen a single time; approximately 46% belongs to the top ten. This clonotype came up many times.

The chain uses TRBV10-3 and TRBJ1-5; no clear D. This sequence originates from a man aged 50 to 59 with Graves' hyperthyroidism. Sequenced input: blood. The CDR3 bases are TGTGCCATCAGTGAGAGGAGGGATAGCAATCAGCCCCAGCATTTT. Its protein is CAISERRDSNQPQHF.